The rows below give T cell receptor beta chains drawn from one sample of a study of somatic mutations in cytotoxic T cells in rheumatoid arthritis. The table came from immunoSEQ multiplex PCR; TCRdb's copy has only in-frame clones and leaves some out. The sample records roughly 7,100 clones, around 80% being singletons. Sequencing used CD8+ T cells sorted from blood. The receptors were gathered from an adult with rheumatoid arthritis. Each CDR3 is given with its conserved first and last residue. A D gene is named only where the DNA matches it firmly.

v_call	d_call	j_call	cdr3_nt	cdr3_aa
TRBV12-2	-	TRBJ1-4	TGTGCAAGTCGCTTACCGCAACACACTGTCCCGGGACAGACCCGTGAAAAACTGTTTTTT	CASRLPQHTVPGQTREKLFF
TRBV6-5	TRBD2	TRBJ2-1	TGTGCCAGCAGTTACTCGACTAGCGGAGTTAATGAGCAGTTCTTC	CASSYSTSGVNEQFF
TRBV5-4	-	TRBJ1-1	TGTGCCAGCAGCTTTCAGGGAGGGCCTGAAGCTTTCTTT	CASSFQGGPEAFF
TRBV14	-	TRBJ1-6	TGTGCCAGCAGCCGATCCTTTTTTTCACCCCTCCACTTT	CASSRSFFSPLHF
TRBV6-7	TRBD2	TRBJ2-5	TGTGCCAGCAGTTACTTTACTGGACTAGCGGCGTACCAAGAGACCCAGTACTTC	CASSYFTGLAAYQETQYF
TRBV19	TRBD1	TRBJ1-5	TGTGCCAGTAGTATAGGCCTTGGGACAGGCAATCAGCCCCAGCATTTT	CASSIGLGTGNQPQHF
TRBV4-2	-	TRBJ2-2	TGTGCCAGCAGACTTGATACGGGGGAGCTGTTTTTT	CASRLDTGELFF
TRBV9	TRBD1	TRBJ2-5	TGTGCCAGCAGCGTAGAGGCAGGGGGCAGCGAGACCCAGTACTTC	CASSVEAGGSETQYF
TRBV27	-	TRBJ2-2	TGTGCCAGCAGGCCGGGACCAAACACCGGGGAGCTGTTTTTT	CASRPGPNTGELFF
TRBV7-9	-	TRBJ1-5	TGTGCCAGCAGCTTAGTACTTACCGGGGGGCGGGATAGCAATCAGCCCCAGCATTTT	CASSLVLTGGRDSNQPQHF
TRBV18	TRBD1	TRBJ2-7	TGTGCCAGCTCCGCCAACAGGGGATACAACGAGCAGTACTTC	CASSANRGYNEQYF